The T cell receptor beta chain described here comes from a study of regulatory T cells in long-lasting Graves disease. Through Arm-PCR of CDR3 regions and iRepertoire HTBI primers, TCR beta libraries were built. MiXCR was run by TCRdb on the multiplex PCR reads, yielding one entry per CDR3 protein. The sample includes roughly 500,000 distinct CDR3 sequences, more than 10% of them seen just once. Time point described: newly diagnosed GD, antithyroid drugs for less than 3 months. Making the TCR library involved RNA that had been extracted from PBMCs. This clonotype was seen at least ten times. A further study also used this sample, focusing on T cells in Graves' hyperthyroidism and ophthalmopathy.

The source of this sequence is a woman younger than 45 with Graves disease. The source was peripheral blood mononuclear cells (PBMCs), collected at new diagnosis, from a patient treated with antithyroid drugs.

CDR3 sequence: CASSLDRVANTGELFF. The CDR3 DNA reads TGTGCCAGCAGCTTAGACCGGGTTGCAAACACCGGGGAGCTGTTTTTT. The chain has TRBV7-2 and TRBJ2-2; no clear D. Between the trimmed V and J ends, which lost 1 base and 2 bases, there was a span of 11 bases. This CDR3 spans 16 amino acids. CDR1 and CDR2 (germline): SGHTA, FQGNSA.